What follows is one T cell receptor beta chain and its context. CD8+ and CD4+ T cells circulating in blood were sequenced for TCR beta. This sample stems from a study of CD8 T cells in Susac syndrome. After extraction with the RNeasy kit, about 0.5 to 1 ug of the RNA was reverse transcribed using random hexamers. TCRdb ran MiXCR on the immunoSEQ multiplex PCR reads and lists one entry per CDR3 protein. The table lists about 200,000 distinct CDR3 sequences, roughly 94% of them singletons. The receptor was derived from a human donor in good health. The source material was CD4+ T cells from PBMCs.

CDR3 in amino acids: CSAPTVASNTGELFF. The CDR3 region has the DNA TGCAGTGCCCCCACTGTAGCATCGAACACCGGGGAGCTGTTTTTT. This rearrangement joins TRBV20-1 to TRBJ2-2; D not certain. The CDR3 totals 15 residues. The germline gives CDR1 DFQATT, CDR2 SNEGSKA (reference sequence). The V end lost 6 bases, the J end lost 0 bases, and 14 bases lay between the germline ends.